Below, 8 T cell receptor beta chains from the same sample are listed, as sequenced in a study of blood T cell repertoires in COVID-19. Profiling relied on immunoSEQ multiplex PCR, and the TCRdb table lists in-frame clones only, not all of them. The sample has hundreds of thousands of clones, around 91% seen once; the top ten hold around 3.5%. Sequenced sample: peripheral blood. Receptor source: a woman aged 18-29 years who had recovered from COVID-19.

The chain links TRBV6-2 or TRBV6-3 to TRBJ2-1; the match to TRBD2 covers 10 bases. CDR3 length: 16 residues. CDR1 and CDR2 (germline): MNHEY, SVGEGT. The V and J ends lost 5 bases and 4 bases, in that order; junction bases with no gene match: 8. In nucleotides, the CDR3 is TGTGCCAGCAGTCATGCCTCTAGCGGGGGATACAATGAGCAGTTCTTC. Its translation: CASSHASSGGYNEQFF.

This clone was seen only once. The CDR3 loop is CASSTQPDRFTLAGVDTQYF. CDR3 DNA: TGTGCCAGCAGCACCCAGCCCGACAGGTTTACACTAGCGGGTGTTGATACGCAGTATTTT. The rearrangement uses TRBV7-8 and TRBJ2-3; 9 bases are shared with TRBD2. This CDR3 comprises 20 residues. V lost 5 bases to trimming and J lost 6 bases; unmatched junction nucleotides: 24. The germline V gene has CDR1 SGHVS and CDR2 FQNEAQ.

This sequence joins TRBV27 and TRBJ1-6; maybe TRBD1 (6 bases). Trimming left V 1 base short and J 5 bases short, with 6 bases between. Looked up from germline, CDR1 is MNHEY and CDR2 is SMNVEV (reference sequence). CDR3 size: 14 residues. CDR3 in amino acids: CASSLWDNNSPLHF. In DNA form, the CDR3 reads TGTGCCAGCAGTTTATGGGACAATAATTCACCCCTCCACTTT.

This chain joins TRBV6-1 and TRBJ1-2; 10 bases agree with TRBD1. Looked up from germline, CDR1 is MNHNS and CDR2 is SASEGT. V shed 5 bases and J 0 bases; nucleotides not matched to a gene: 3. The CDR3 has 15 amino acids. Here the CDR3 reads CASSPTGGSNYGYTF. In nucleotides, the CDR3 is TGTGCCAGCAGTCCGACAGGGGGCTCTAACTATGGCTACACCTTC.

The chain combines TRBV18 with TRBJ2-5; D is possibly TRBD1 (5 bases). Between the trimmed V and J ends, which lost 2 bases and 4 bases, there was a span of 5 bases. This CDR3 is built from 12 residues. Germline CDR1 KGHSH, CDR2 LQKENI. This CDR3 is CASSPGAETQYF. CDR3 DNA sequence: TGTGCCAGCTCACCAGGGGCAGAGACCCAGTACTTC. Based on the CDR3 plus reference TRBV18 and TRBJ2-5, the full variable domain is NAGVMQNPRHLVRRRGQEARLRCSPMKGHSHVYWYRQLPEEGLKFMVYLQKENIIDESGMPKERFSAEFPKEGPSILRIQQVVRGDSAAYFCASSPGAETQYFGPGTRLLVL.

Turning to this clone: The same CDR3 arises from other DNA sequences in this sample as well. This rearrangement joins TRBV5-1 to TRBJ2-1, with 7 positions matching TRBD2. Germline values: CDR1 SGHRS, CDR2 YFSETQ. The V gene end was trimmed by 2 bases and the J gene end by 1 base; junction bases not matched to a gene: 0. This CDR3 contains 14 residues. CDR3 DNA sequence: TGCGCCAGCAGCTTAGCGGGATCCTACAATGAGCAGTTCTTC. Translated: CASSLAGSYNEQFF.

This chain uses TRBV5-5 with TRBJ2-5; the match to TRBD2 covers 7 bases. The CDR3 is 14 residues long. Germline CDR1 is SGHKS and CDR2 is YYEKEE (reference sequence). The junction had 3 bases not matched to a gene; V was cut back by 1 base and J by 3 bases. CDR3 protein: CASSLILAEETQYF. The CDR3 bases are TGTGCCAGCAGCTTGATCCTAGCGGAAGAGACCCAGTACTTC. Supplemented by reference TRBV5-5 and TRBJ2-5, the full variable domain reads DAGVTQSPTHLIKTRGQQVTLRCSPISGHKSVSWYQQVLGQGPQFIFQYYEKEERGRGNFPDRFSARQFPNYSSELNVNALLLGDSALYLCASSLILAEETQYFGPGTRLLVL.

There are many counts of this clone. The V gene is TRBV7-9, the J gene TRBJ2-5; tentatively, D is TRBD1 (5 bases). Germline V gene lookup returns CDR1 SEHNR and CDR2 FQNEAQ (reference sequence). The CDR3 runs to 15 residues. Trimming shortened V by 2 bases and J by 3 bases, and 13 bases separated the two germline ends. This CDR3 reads CASSLIVVREETQYF. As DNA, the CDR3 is TGTGCCAGCAGCTTAATTGTGGTCAGGGAAGAGACCCAGTACTTC.